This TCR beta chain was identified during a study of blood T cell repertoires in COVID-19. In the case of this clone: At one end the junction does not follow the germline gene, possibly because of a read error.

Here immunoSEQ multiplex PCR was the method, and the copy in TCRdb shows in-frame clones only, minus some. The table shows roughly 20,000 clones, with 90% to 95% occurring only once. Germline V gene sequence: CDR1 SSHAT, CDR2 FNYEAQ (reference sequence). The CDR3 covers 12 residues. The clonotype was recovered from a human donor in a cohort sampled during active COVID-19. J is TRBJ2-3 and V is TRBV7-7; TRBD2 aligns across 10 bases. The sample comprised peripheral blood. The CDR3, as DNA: TGTGCTAGCAACGCCAGAAGCGGGGGGGGAGTGTGG. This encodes CASNARSGGGVW.